This T cell receptor beta chain emerged from a study of T cells in Graves' hyperthyroidism and ophthalmopathy. V shed 2 bases and J shed 4 bases, with 13 bases lying between them. The CDR3 is 15 amino acids. The germline gives CDR1 LGHDT, CDR2 YNNKEL (reference sequence). Researchers took RNA transcripts and amplified the TCR beta CDR3 regions from them. When the TCR CDR3 underwent first-round RT-PCR, the HTBI primer set was used. Using its own MiXCR run on the multiplex PCR reads, TCRdb lists one record per CDR3 protein. The table shows about 460,000 distinct CDR3 sequences, with around a fifth occurring only once.

The sequence derives from a woman in her 70s with Graves' ophthalmopathy. The sequenced material came from blood. The chain carries TRBV3-1 and TRBJ2-3; D perhaps matches TRBD1 (6 bases). The CDR3 protein is CASSQQGGAADTQYF. CDR3 coding DNA: TGTGCCAGCAGCCAACAAGGGGGAGCGGCAGATACGCAGTATTTT.